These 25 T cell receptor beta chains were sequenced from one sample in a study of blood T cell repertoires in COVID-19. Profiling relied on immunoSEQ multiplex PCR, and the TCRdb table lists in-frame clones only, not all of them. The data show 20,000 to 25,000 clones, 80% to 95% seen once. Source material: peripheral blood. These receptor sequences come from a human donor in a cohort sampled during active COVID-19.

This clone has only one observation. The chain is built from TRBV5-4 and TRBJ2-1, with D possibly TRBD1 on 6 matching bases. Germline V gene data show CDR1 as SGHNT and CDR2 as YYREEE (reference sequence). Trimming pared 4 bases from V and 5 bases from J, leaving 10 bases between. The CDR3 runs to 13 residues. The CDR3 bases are TGTGCCAGCAGCGTGACAGGAAACAATGAGCAGTTCTTC. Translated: CASSVTGNNEQFF.

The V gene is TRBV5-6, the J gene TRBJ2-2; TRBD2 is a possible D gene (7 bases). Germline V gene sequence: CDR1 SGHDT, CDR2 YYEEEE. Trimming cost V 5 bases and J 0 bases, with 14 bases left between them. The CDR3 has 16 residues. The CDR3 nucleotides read TGTGCCAGCAGATTGTCGGGGGGCGCGAACACCGGGGAGCTGTTTTTT. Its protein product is CASRLSGGANTGELFF.

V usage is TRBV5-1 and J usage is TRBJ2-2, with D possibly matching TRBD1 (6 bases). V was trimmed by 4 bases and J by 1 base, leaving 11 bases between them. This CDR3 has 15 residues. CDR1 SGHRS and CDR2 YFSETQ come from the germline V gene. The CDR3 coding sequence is TGCGCCAGCAGCGATGGACAGCTGAACACCGGGGAGCTGTTTTTT. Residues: CASSDGQLNTGELFF.

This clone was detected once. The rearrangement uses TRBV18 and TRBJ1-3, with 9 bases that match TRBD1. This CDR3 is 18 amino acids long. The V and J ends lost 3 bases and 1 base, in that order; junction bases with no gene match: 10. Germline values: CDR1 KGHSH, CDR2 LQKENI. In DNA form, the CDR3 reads TGTGCCAGCTCACCCCTACCGTCCGGGACAGGGTCTGGAAACACCATATATTTT. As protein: CASSPLPSGTGSGNTIYF.

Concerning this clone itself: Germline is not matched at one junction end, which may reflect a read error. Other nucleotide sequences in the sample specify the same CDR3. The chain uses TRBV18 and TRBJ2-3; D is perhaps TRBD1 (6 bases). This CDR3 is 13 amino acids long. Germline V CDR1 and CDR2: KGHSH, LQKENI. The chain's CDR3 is CASSGASTDTQYF. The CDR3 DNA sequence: TGTGCCAGCTCGGGGGCCAGCACAGACACGCAGTATTTT.

The CDR3 DNA follows: TGTGCCTGGAGTGTACAAGGGCTCAGGGGACCCATCTATGGCTACACCTTC. It translates to CAWSVQGLRGPIYGYTF. V usage is TRBV30 and J usage is TRBJ1-2, with D possibly being TRBD1 (6 bases). The length of the CDR3 is 17 residues. With 0 bases removed from V and 4 bases from J, the gap between germline ends came to 21 bases. Germline CDR1 GTSNPN, CDR2 SVGIG (reference sequence).

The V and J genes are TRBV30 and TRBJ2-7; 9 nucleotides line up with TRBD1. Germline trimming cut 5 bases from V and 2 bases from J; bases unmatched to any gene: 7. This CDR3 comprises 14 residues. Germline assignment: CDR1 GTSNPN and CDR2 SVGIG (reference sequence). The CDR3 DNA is TGTGCCTGGGACAGCACAGGGGGCGCCTACGAGCAGTACTTC. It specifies CAWDSTGGAYEQYF.

CDR3 protein: CASSPGEGANTEAFF. In DNA, the CDR3 is TGTGCCAGCTCCCCCGGCGAGGGAGCTAACACTGAAGCTTTCTTT. The genes are TRBV18 and TRBJ1-1, with unresolved D. Trimming left V 6 bases short and J 2 bases short, with 16 bases between. The CDR3 runs 15 residues. CDR1 and CDR2 from the germline V gene are KGHSH and LQKENI.

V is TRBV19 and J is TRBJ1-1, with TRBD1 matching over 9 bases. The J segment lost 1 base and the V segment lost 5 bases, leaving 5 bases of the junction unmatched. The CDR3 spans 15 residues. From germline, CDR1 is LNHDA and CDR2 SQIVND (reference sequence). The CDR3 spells CASSSTTGGNTEAFF. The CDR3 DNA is TGTGCCAGTAGTTCGACGACAGGGGGGAACACTGAAGCTTTCTTT.

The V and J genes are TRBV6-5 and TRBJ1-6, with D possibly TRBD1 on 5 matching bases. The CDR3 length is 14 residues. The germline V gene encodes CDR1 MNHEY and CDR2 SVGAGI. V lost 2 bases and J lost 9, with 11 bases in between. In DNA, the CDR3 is TGTGCCAGCAGTTACAACGATCAGGGTTCACCCCTCCACTTT. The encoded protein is CASSYNDQGSPLHF.

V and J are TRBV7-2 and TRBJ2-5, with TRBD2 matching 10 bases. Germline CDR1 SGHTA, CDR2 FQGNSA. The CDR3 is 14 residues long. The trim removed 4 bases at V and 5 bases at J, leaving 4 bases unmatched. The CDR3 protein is CASSYQRGGETQYF. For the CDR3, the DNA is TGTGCCAGCAGCTACCAGCGGGGGGGGGAGACCCAGTACTTC.

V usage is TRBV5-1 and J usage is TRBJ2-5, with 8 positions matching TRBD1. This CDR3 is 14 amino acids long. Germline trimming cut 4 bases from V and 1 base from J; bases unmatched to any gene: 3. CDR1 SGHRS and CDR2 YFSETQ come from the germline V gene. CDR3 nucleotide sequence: TGCGCCAGCAGCGGAGACAGGGGCCAAGAGACCCAGTACTTC. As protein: CASSGDRGQETQYF.

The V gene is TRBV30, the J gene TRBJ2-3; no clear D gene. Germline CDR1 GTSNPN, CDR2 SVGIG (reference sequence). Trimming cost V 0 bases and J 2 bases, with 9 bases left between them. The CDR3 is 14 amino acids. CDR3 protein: CAWSVSILTDTQYF. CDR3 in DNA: TGTGCCTGGAGTGTCTCGATACTCACAGATACGCAGTATTTT.

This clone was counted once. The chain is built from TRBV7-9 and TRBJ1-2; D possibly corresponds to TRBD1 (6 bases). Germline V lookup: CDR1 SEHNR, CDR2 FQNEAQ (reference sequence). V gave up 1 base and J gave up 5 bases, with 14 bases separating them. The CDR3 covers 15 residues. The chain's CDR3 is CASSLETGTKYGYTF. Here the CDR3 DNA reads TGTGCCAGCAGCTTAGAAACCGGGACAAAGTATGGCTACACCTTC.

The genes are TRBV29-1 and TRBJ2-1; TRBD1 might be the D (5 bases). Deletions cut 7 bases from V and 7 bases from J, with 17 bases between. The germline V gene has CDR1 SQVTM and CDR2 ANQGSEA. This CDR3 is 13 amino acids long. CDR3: CSGTTDRTNEQFF. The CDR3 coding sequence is TGCAGCGGTACAACCGACAGAACTAATGAGCAGTTCTTC.

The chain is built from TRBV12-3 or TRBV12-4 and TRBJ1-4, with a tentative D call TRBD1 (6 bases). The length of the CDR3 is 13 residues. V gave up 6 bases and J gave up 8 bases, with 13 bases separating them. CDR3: CASSRQDHEKLFF. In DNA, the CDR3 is TGTGCCAGCAGCCGACAGGATCACGAAAAACTGTTTTTT.

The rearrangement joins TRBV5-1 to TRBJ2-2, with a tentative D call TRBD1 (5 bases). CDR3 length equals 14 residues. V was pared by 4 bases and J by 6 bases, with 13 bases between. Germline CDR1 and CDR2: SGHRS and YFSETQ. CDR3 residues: CASSLQAGAGELFF. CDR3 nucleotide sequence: TGCGCCAGCAGCCTACAGGCAGGTGCCGGGGAGCTGTTTTTT.

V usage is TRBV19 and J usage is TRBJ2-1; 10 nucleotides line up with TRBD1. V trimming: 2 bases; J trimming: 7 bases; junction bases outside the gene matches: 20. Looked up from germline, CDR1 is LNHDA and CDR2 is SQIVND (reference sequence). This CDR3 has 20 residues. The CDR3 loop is CASSIMRFGTGQGKLNEQFF. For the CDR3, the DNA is TGTGCCAGTAGTATAATGCGTTTCGGGACGGGACAGGGGAAGCTGAATGAGCAGTTCTTC.

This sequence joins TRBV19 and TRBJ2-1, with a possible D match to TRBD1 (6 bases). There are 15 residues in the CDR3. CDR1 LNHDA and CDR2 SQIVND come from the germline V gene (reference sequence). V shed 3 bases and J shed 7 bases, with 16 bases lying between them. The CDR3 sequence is CASSISGTGTNEQFF. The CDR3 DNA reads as TGTGCCAGTAGTATTTCCGGTACAGGGACAAATGAGCAGTTCTTC.

The CDR3 nucleotides are TGCGCCAGCAGCCAAGACCCGACCCACCGGGACTATGGCTACACCTTC. This gives the protein CASSQDPTHRDYGYTF. The chain employs TRBV4-1 and TRBJ1-2, with D unclear. Germline lookup yields CDR1 MGHRA and CDR2 YSYEKL. V shed 0 bases and J shed 3 bases, with 14 bases lying between them. The CDR3 consists of 16 residues.

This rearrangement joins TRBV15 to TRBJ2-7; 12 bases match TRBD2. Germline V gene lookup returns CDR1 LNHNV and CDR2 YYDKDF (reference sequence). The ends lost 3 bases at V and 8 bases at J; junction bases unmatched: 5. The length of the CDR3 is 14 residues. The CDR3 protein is CATSSRLAGVKQYF. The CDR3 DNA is TGTGCCACCAGCAGTAGACTAGCGGGGGTAAAGCAGTACTTC. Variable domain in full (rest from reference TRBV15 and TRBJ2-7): DAMVIQNPRYQVTQFGKPVTLSCSQTLNHNVMYWYQQKSSQAPKLLFHYYDKDFNNEADTPDNFQSRRPNTSFCFLDIRSPGLGDTAMYLCATSSRLAGVKQYFGPGTRLTVT.

The CDR3 nucleotides are TGTGCCACCAGGAGGGGAGGGGACACTGAAGCTTTCTTT. This gives the protein CATRRGGDTEAFF. The V gene is TRBV24-1, the J gene TRBJ1-1; possibly TRBD1 for D (5 bases). Trimming removed 7 bases from V and 3 bases from J, with 11 bases in between. The V gene's germline CDR1 is KGHDR and CDR2 SFDVKD. The CDR3 is 13 residues long.

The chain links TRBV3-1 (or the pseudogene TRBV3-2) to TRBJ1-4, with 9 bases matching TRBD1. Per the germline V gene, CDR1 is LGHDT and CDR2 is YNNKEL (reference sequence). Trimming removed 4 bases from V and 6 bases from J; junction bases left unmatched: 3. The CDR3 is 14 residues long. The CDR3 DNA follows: TGTGCCAGCAGCCCGCGGACAGGGGATGAAAAACTGTTTTTT. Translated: CASSPRTGDEKLFF.

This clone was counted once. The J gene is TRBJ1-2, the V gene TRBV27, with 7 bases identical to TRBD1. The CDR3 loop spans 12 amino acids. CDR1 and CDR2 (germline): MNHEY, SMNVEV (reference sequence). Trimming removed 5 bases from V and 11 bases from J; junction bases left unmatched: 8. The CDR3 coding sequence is TGTGCCAGCAGTCCCCGGGACAGAGCTTACACCTTC. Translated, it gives CASSPRDRAYTF.

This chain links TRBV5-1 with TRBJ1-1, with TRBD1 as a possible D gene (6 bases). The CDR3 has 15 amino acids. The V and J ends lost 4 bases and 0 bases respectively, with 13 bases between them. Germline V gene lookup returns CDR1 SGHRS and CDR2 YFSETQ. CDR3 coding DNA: TGCGCCAGCAGCGTGACAGGTCCCCTGAACACTGAAGCTTTCTTT. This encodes CASSVTGPLNTEAFF.